This T cell receptor beta chain is from a study of post-analysis software for immune sequencing data. As for the study in general: Both relapsing-remitting and secondary progressive multiple sclerosis featured among the disease courses, as did progressive-relapsing multiple sclerosis. Study results and caveats: Versus controls, multiple sclerosis patients showed significantly lower diversity (normalized Chao1). In patients, four to six TRBV segments were more frequent than in controls, with TRBV5-6, TRBV5-1 and TRBV20-1 among them.

Trimming shortened V by 7 bases and J by 6 bases, and 10 bases separated the two germline ends. The CDR3 totals 12 residues. Per germline, CDR1 MRHNA and CDR2 SNTAGT. Incorporated into the TCR beta cDNA libraries were unique molecular identifiers, which served to reduce PCR and sequencing biases. MiXCR was run by TCRdb on the PCR reads, yielding one entry per CDR3 protein. The sample lists some 700,000 distinct CDR3 sequences; over 45% were seen once. Worth noting for this clonotype: Its specificity is unknown.

The sequencing input was blood. The V gene is TRBV6-4, the J gene TRBJ2-1; no firm D call. This sequence originates from a girl aged 2-10 years with multiple sclerosis. The CDR3 sequence: CASKTATNEQFF. CDR3 bases: TGTGCCAGCAAGACGGCTACCAATGAGCAGTTCTTC.